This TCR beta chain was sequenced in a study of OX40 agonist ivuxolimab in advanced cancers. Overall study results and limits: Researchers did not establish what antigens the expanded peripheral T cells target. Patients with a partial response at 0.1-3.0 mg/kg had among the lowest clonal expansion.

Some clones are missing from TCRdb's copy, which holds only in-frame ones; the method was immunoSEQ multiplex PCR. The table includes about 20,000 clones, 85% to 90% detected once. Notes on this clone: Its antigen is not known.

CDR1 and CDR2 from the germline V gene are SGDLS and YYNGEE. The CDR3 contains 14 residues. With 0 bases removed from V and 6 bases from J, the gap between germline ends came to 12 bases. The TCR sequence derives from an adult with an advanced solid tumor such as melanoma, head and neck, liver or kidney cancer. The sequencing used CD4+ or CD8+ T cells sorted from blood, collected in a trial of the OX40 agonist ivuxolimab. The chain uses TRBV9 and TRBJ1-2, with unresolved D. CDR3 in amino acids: CASSVADRRDGYTF. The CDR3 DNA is TGTGCCAGCAGCGTAGCCGACCGGAGGGATGGCTACACCTTC.